The text below deals with one T cell receptor (beta chain). Its antigen is currently unknown. TCRdb re-called the 5' RACE reads with MiXCR, one entry per CDR3 protein. The sample records 400,000 to 600,000 distinct CDR3 sequences, about 22% being singletons. This record comes from a study of identical twins. General study findings and limits: Out-of-frame sharing of TCR alpha in monozygotic twins was underestimated by models. Invariant MAIT and iNKT cells may have partly biased zero-insertion analyses. Beta clonotypes that were abundant in cord blood contained fewer insertions, a pattern absent from memory repertoires. Out-of-frame beta sequences exhibited a weaker degree of excess twin sharing.

V lost 6 bases, J lost 4 bases, and 24 bases lay in between. Germline V gene lookup returns CDR1 LGHDT and CDR2 YNNKEL (reference sequence). This CDR3 contains 17 residues. This sample also belongs to another study, concerning yellow fever vaccine responses in identical twins.

The chain has TRBV3-1 and TRBJ1-2, with D perhaps TRBD1 (5 bases). Sequencing used CD4+ T cells sorted from blood. The receptor was derived from a woman younger than 30 in good health. CDR3 DNA sequence: TGTGCCAGCAGTCTTTCCCGGGCGGGGGAACGTTCCTATGGCTACACCTTC. Its translation: CASSLSRAGERSYGYTF.